The clone carrying this TCR beta chain was seen only a few times. Its target is not known. V lost 4 bases to trimming and J lost 0 bases, with 16 bases between them. This CDR3 is built from 16 residues. Germline CDR1 reads MDHEN; CDR2 reads SYDVKM. Peripheral blood, about 10 milliliters per donor, was collected. Isolating PBMCs gave at least 6 million of these cells per sample. This sample was included in a study of blood T cells in healthy people across ages. Points from the study as a whole: Per-million-T-cell TCR beta diversity fell roughly linearly with age. In the absence of known donor CMV status, changes in expanded clonotypes were possibly confounded.

The use of a sample-barcoded 5' primer and a J-beta primer mix characterized a second PCR of about 7 to 12 cycles. Each CDR3 protein is one row after TCRdb ran MiXCR on the 5' RACE reads. This table holds hundreds of thousands of distinct CDR3 sequences, 55% to 65% found once. This chain connects TRBV28 to TRBJ2-7; D not resolved. This sequence originates from a man aged 25-45 years in good health. Specimen: blood. CDR3 nucleotide sequence: TGTGCCAGCAGTTCCCTCCAACCAGCGAGCTCCTACGAGCAGTACTTC. This sequence encodes CASSSLQPASSYEQYF.